The clone carrying this T cell receptor (beta chain) was picked up a small number of times. Its specificity is unknown. CDR1 and CDR2 from the germline V gene are LNHDA and SQIVND (reference sequence). The ends were cut back, 3 bases at V and 7 bases at J, with 9 bases in the middle. The CDR3 has 13 residues. Template material for amplifying TCR beta CDR3 regions consisted of RNA transcripts. HTBI primers drove first-round RT-PCR of the TCR CDR3. TCRdb ran MiXCR on the multiplex PCR reads and lists one entry per CDR3 protein. The table has fewer than 750,000 distinct CDR3 sequences, 14% to 15% seen once; the top ten hold about 3.9%. Together with thyroid ultrasound, orbital computed tomography, serum thyroxine and TRAb, clinical symptoms were used for diagnoses. The record originates from a study of T cells in Graves' hyperthyroidism and ophthalmopathy. For the study at large: Before treatment of any kind, peripheral blood was taken at initial diagnosis.

Points from the study as a whole: In the blood, most expanded thyroid clonotypes above 0.001 appeared as well. Ophthalmopathy onset followed model prediction by a median approximately 7 months.

The chain has TRBV19 and TRBJ2-2; D ambiguous. The clonotype comes from a woman aged 40 to 50 with Graves' ophthalmopathy. Sequencing was carried out using blood. The CDR3 DNA reads TGTGCCAGTAGTATTACAGACGGCGGGGAGCTGTTTTTT. As protein: CASSITDGGELFF. Looking up the rest from reference TRBV19 and TRBJ2-2 gives the full variable domain: DGGITQSPKYLFRKEGQNVTLSCEQNLNHDAMYWYRQDPGQGLRLIYYSQIVNDFQKGDIAEGYSVSREKKESFPLTVTSAQKNPTAFYLCASSITDGGELFFGEGSRLTVL.